The present TCR beta chain was sequenced within a study of T cell responses to AZD1222 COVID-19 vaccine. The CDR3 spans 14 residues. Trimming left V 7 bases short and J 0 bases short, with 11 bases between. CDR1 is MNHEY, CDR2 SVGAGI, per germline. The protocol was immunoSEQ multiplex PCR, while the TCRdb copy is restricted to in-frame clones and leaves out a portion. This table has roughly 160,000 clones, approximately 94% appearing once. The J gene is TRBJ2-3, the V gene TRBV6-5, with D perhaps TRBD2 (5 bases). This material consisted of peripheral blood, taken on day 0 of AZD1222 vaccination. This TCR derives from an adult in good health. CDR3 protein: CASTAAMSTDTQYF. Here the CDR3 DNA reads TGTGCCAGCACAGCGGCTATGAGCACAGATACGCAGTATTTT.